This T cell receptor (beta chain) was recorded in a study of shared T cell receptors in the human thymus. Sequencing used immunoSEQ multiplex PCR; TCRdb keeps in-frame clones, though not all of them. Of roughly 710,000 clones listed, roughly 88% are singletons. V lost 7 bases, J lost 0 bases, and 16 bases lay in between. The CDR3 contains 16 residues. CDR1 and CDR2 from the germline V gene are MDHEN and SYDVKM. A further study also used this sample, focusing on human thymus T cells. Per that paper: The donor group consisted of healthy Finnish infants who were having corrective surgery for congenital heart defects. Thymus pieces cut out during corrective heart surgery were the tissue that was used.

This receptor was obtained from a girl less than two years old with a congenital heart defect. Sequenced input: thymocytes. J is TRBJ1-3 and V is TRBV28; possible D gene TRBD1, 5 bases. CDR3 loop: CASIGALSSSGNTIYF. Here the CDR3 DNA reads TGTGCCAGCATTGGGGCCTTATCATCCTCTGGAAACACCATATATTTT.